The clone carrying this TCR beta chain was detected ten times or more. Its specificity is not known. Trimming stripped 1 base from V and 3 bases from J, with 9 bases between. In germline, CDR1 is LNHNV, CDR2 YYDKDF (reference sequence). This CDR3 is built from 14 residues. What was amplified from RNA transcripts were TCR beta CDR3 regions. HTBI primers drove first-round RT-PCR of the TCR CDR3. TCRdb independently ran MiXCR on the multiplex PCR reads; one entry per CDR3 protein. This table holds approximately 480,000 distinct CDR3 sequences, roughly 20% found once. This record comes from a study of T cells in Graves' hyperthyroidism and ophthalmopathy. Study-level findings and limits: The model forecast ophthalmopathy, anticipating it by a median approximately 6 months before onset.

Extraction of PBMCs used around 9.6 ml of fresh peripheral blood. The source is a young man with Graves' hyperthyroidism. Sequencing used blood. The chain has TRBV15 and TRBJ2-5, with TRBD1 as a possible D gene (5 bases). The DNA for the CDR3 is TGTGCCACCAGCAGAGGAGGACAAGAAGAGACCCAGTACTTC. This encodes CATSRGGQEETQYF.